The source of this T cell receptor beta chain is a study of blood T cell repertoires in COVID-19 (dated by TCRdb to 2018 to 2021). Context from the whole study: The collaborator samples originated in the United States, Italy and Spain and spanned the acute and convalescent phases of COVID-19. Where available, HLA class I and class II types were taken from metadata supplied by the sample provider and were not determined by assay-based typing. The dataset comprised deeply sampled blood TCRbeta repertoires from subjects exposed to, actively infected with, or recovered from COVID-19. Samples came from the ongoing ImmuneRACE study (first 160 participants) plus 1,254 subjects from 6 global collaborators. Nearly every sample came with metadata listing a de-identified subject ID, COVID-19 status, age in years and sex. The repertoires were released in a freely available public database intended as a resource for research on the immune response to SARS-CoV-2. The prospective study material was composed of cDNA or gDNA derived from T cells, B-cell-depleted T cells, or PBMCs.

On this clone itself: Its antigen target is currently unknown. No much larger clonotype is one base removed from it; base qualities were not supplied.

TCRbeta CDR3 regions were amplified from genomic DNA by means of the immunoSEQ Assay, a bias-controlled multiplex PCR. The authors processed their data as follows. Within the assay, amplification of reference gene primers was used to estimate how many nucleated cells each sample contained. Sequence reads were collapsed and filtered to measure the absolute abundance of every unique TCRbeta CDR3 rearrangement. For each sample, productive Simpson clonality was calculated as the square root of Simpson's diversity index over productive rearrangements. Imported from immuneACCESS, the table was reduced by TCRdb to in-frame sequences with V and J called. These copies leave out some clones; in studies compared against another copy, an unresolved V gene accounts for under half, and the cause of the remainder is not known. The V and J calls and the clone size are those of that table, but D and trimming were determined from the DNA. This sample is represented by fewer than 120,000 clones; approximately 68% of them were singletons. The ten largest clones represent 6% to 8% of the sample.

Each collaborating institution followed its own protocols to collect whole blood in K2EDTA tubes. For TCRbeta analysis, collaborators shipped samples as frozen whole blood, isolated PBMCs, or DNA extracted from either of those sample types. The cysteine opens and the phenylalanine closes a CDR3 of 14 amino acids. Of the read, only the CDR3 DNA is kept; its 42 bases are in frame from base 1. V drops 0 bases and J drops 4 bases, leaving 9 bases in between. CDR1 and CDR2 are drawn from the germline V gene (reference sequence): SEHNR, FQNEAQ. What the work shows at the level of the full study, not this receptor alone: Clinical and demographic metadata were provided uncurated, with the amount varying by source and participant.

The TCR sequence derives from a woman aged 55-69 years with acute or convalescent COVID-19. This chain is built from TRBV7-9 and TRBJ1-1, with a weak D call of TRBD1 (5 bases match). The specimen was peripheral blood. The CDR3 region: CASSLAGRATEAFF. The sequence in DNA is TGTGCCAGCAGCTTAGCGGGCAGGGCCACTGAAGCTTTCTTT.